This T cell receptor (beta chain) came from a study of control samples from healthy donors and cancer patients. The CDR3 has 16 amino acids. Germline V CDR1 and CDR2: SGHRS, YFSETQ. With V trimmed by 4 bases and J by 4 bases, 9 bases remained unmatched. This table comes from immunoSEQ multiplex PCR, and its TCRdb copy is limited to in-frame clones, with some not included. This sample's table reports some 180,000 clones. Sequenced input: blood. The rearrangement joins TRBV5-1 to TRBJ2-2, with TRBD1 matching 8 bases. The TCR was taken from a woman aged 25 to 39 in good health. CDR3 residues: CASSRTGTGPTGELFF. The DNA of the CDR3 is TGCGCCAGCAGCAGAACCGGGACAGGACCCACCGGGGAGCTGTTTTTT.